The 28 T cell receptor beta chains in this list originate from one sample, sequenced in a study of metastatic and nonmetastatic thyroid tumors. Thyroid surgery was preceded by no treatment in any patient. TCRdb re-called clones via MiXCR from the PCR reads. The sample contains approximately 14,000 clones, 25% to 30% of which appear only once. Sequenced material: tumor tissue. Receptors were obtained from a male donor with papillary thyroid cancer or a benign thyroid nodule (not recorded which). Some clones in this sample may be carry-over from other donors' samples.

This clone appeared many times. The chain employs TRBV18 and TRBJ2-7, with 10 bases identical to TRBD2. The CDR3 covers 20 residues. V lost 4 bases, J lost 2 bases, and 20 bases stayed unmatched. CDR1 is KGHSH and CDR2 is LQKENI in the germline V gene. The CDR3 is CASSLKGGSGLACHTYEQYF. The CDR3 DNA sequence: TGTGCCAGCTCACTCAAAGGGGGGTCGGGACTAGCGTGTCATACCTACGAGCAGTACTTC.

The genes are TRBV5-1 and TRBJ1-2; D not certain. The germline V and J ends were trimmed by 0 bases and 8 bases, with 11 bases remaining between them. The germline V gene encodes CDR1 SGHRS and CDR2 YFSETQ. The CDR3 sequence is 13 residues long. The CDR3 reads CASSLVDTVGYTF. The DNA of the CDR3 is TGCGCCAGCAGCTTGGTCGATACCGTCGGCTACACCTTC.

With respect to this clone: A much larger clone differs from this one at a single base, so this may be a read error. Other DNA sequences in the same sample also yield this CDR3. The chain recombines TRBV5-5 with TRBJ2-3, with 11 bases lining up with TRBD2. This CDR3 is built from 15 residues. With V trimmed by 1 base and J by 6 bases, 4 bases remained unmatched. CDR1 is SGHKS and CDR2 is YYEKEE in the germline V gene (reference sequence). Written as DNA, the CDR3 is TGTGCCAGCAGCTTGACTAGCGGGAGTCCGGATACGCAGTATTTT. Amino acids: CASSLTSGSPDTQYF.

This clone was counted at least ten times. The chain carries TRBV9 and TRBJ2-5; 9 bases align to TRBD2. Germline CDR1 and CDR2: SGDLS and YYNGEE. Unmatched junction bases numbered 15, after V lost 3 bases and J lost 0 bases. The CDR3 is made up of 19 amino acids. This CDR3 reads CASSGLGLARDRYQETQYF. The CDR3 DNA sequence: TGTGCCAGCAGCGGACTAGGACTAGCGAGGGATAGATACCAAGAGACCCAGTACTTC. Together with reference TRBV9 and TRBJ2-5, the CDR3 gives the full variable domain: DSGVTQTPKHLITATGQRVTLRCSPRSGDLSVYWYQQSLDQGLQFLIQYYNGEERAKGNILERFSAQQFPDLHSELNLSSLELGDSALYFCASSGLGLARDRYQETQYFGPGTRLLVL.

By its share, this clone is medium-sized. The chain recombines TRBV2 with TRBJ1-5, with 7 positions matching TRBD1. From germline, CDR1 is SNHLY and CDR2 FYNNEI. The V and J ends lost 0 bases and 0 bases, in that order; junction bases with no gene match: 8. The CDR3 spans 18 residues. CDR3 region: CASSEAPGQPYSNQPQHF. CDR3 bases: TGTGCCAGCAGTGAAGCTCCGGGACAGCCCTATAGCAATCAGCCCCAGCATTTT.

The table lists this clone with many counts. The chain has TRBV2 and TRBJ2-1, with D uncertain. The CDR3 is 13 residues long. V was clipped by 2 bases and J by 9 bases, with 11 bases between them. CDR1 and CDR2 from the germline V gene are SNHLY and FYNNEI. The CDR3 protein is CASSEIAVGEQFF. The CDR3 coding sequence is TGTGCCAGCAGTGAAATCGCTGTGGGTGAGCAGTTCTTC. The complete variable domain, with remaining parts taken from reference TRBV2 and TRBJ2-1, reads EPEVTQTPSHQVTQMGQEVILRCVPISNHLYFYWYRQILGQKVEFLVSFYNNEISEKSEIFDDQFSVERPDGSNFTLKIRSTKLEDSAMYFCASSEIAVGEQFFGPGTRLTVL.

The chain couples TRBV6-2 or TRBV6-3 to TRBJ1-2; TRBD1 matches 8 bases. The ends lost 5 bases at V and 5 bases at J; junction bases unmatched: 4. Germline CDR1 is MNHEY and CDR2 is SVGEGT. The length of the CDR3 is 13 residues. CDR3 bases: TGTGCCAGCAGTCGCGACAGGGGTTATGGCTACACCTTC. Residues: CASSRDRGYGYTF.

By frequency in the sample, this clone is medium-sized. Other DNA sequences within the sample encode an identical CDR3. This chain joins TRBV9 and TRBJ2-3; D uncertain. V was trimmed by 0 bases and J by 1 base, leaving 3 bases between them. CDR3 length: 13 amino acids. CDR1 and CDR2 (germline): SGDLS, YYNGEE. The CDR3 protein is CASSVDGTDTQYF. Here the CDR3 DNA reads TGTGCCAGCAGCGTAGATGGCACAGATACGCAGTATTTT.

This clone was recorded many times. The V gene is TRBV27, the J gene TRBJ1-5; tentatively, D is TRBD1 (6 bases). CDR3 length: 16 amino acids. Germline V gene lookup returns CDR1 MNHEY and CDR2 SMNVEV (reference sequence). V was shortened by 6 bases and J by 0 bases, with 15 bases between the two germline ends. The CDR3 nucleotides read TGTGCCAGCAGGCCCGGGGGCGTTAATAGCAATCAGCCCCAGCATTTT. It is translated as CASRPGGVNSNQPQHF.

This clone came up many times. The chain uses TRBV11-2 and TRBJ1-3; tentative D call: TRBD1 (5 bases). In germline, CDR1 is SGHAT, CDR2 FQNNGV. Trimming shortened V by 0 bases and J by 9 bases, and 15 bases separated the two germline ends. This CDR3 is built from 15 residues. The CDR3, as DNA: TGTGCCAGCAGCTTAGAGGCAGGGCCGGTTGCCACCATATATTTT. Translating it yields CASSLEAGPVATIYF. The full variable domain, completed using reference TRBV11-2 and TRBJ1-3, is EAGVAQSPRYKIIEKRQSVAFWCNPISGHATLYWYQQILGQGPKLLIQFQNNGVVDDSQLPKDRFSAERLKGVDSTLKIQPAKLEDSAVYLCASSLEAGPVATIYFGEGSWLTVV.

This clone occurred a few times. The chain recombines TRBV12-3 or TRBV12-4 with TRBJ1-3; D uncertain. The V and J ends lost 3 bases and 0 bases respectively, with 9 bases between them. This CDR3 contains 15 residues. CDR3 amino acids: CASSFRLDSGNTIYF. The CDR3 DNA sequence: TGTGCCAGCAGTTTCCGGCTTGACTCTGGAAACACCATATATTTT.

This clone was seen a few times. The chain carries TRBV5-6 and TRBJ2-7, with D tentatively TRBD1 or TRBD2 (6 bases each). Germline V gene lookup returns CDR1 SGHDT and CDR2 YYEEEE. The V end lost 2 bases, the J end lost 2 bases, and 14 bases lay between the germline ends. The CDR3 consists of 15 residues. The CDR3 protein is CASSFGGGKAYEQYF. In DNA, the CDR3 is TGTGCCAGCAGCTTTGGAGGGGGAAAGGCCTACGAGCAGTACTTC.

This clone was observed many times. J is TRBJ2-3 and V is TRBV5-4; possibly TRBD1 or TRBD2 for D (5 bases each). V gave up 0 bases and J gave up 4 bases, with 21 bases separating them. There are 18 residues in the CDR3. Germline assignment: CDR1 SGHNT and CDR2 YYREEE (reference sequence). CDR3 amino acids: CASSLAVIGAKDADTQYF. In DNA, the CDR3 is TGTGCCAGCAGCTTGGCCGTTATCGGGGCTAAAGATGCAGATACGCAGTATTTT.

This clone was found many times. The chain couples TRBV25-1 to TRBJ1-6; TRBD1 is a possible D gene (6 bases). V shed 7 bases and J shed 4 bases, with 11 bases lying between them. CDR3 size: 14 residues. CDR1 and CDR2 from the germline V gene are MGHDK and SYGVNS. The CDR3 DNA sequence: TGTGCCAGCACGTCGCAGGGGTATAATTCACCCCTCCACTTT. It yields the protein CASTSQGYNSPLHF.

The table lists this clone with many counts. The rearrangement joins TRBV12-3 or TRBV12-4 to TRBJ2-3; possible D gene TRBD1, 5 bases. V was cut by 3 bases and J by 2 bases, with 21 bases left in between. The CDR3 is made up of 18 amino acids. The CDR3 is CASSFGAVGSAYTDTQYF. In nucleotides, the CDR3 is TGTGCCAGCAGTTTTGGGGCCGTGGGCAGTGCCTACACAGATACGCAGTATTTT.

The chain carries TRBV11-2 and TRBJ2-7; D is unresolved. Germline V gene sequence: CDR1 SGHAT, CDR2 FQNNGV. The CDR3 extends over 15 amino acids. Trimming cost V 1 base and J 0 bases, with 10 bases left between them. The CDR3 sequence: CASSLVSAGSYEQYF. The CDR3 region has the DNA TGTGCCAGCAGCTTAGTATCAGCTGGCTCCTACGAGCAGTACTTC.

The sample holds many counts of this clone. CDR3 in amino acids: CSASLGWGMNTEAFF. CDR3 nucleotides: TGCAGTGCTAGTTTAGGGTGGGGCATGAACACTGAAGCTTTCTTT. J is TRBJ1-1 and V is TRBV20-1; D possibly corresponds to TRBD1 (5 bases). Germline CDR1 reads DFQATT; CDR2 reads SNEGSKA (reference sequence). The CDR3 consists of 15 residues. V gave up 3 bases and J gave up 0 bases, with 14 bases separating them.

This clone was counted ten times or more. The rearrangement uses TRBV7-9 and TRBJ2-2; D is unresolved. The CDR3 contains 12 residues. The germline CDR1 and CDR2 sequences are SEHNR and FQNEAQ (reference sequence). The V end lost 0 bases, the J end lost 9 bases, and 5 bases lay between the germline ends. CDR3 amino acids: CASSLAPWELFF. CDR3 DNA sequence: TGTGCCAGCAGCTTAGCGCCCTGGGAGCTGTTTTTT.

The chain links TRBV19 to TRBJ1-1; D is uncertain. Germline V CDR1 and CDR2: LNHDA, SQIVND (reference sequence). V lost 7 bases, J lost 3 bases, and 9 bases lay in between. The length of the CDR3 is 12 residues. The CDR3 here is CASNTGYTEAFF. In DNA form, the CDR3 reads TGTGCCAGTAATACGGGATACACTGAAGCTTTCTTT.

The chain employs TRBV18 and TRBJ2-1; D is possibly TRBD1 (5 bases). The CDR3 loop spans 13 amino acids. Germline CDR1 and CDR2: KGHSH and LQKENI. With 3 bases removed from V and 6 bases from J, the gap between germline ends came to 9 bases. CDR3 loop: CASSPDQGNEQFF. CDR3 nucleotide sequence: TGTGCCAGCTCACCCGACCAGGGCAATGAGCAGTTCTTC.

With regard to this clone: One end of the junction does not line up with germline, which may come from a read error. The rearrangement links TRBV27 to TRBJ1-6, with a weak D call TRBD1 (5 bases). The CDR3 runs to 15 residues. The germline gives CDR1 MNHEY, CDR2 SMNVEV (reference sequence). The CDR3 spells CASSSEGPKNSPPHF. DNA for the CDR3: TGTGCCAGCAGTTCCGAGGGGCCGAAAAATTCACCCCCCCACTTT.

On this clone itself: Relative to the germline gene, one junction end is altered; a read error may explain this. The gene calls are TRBV13 and TRBJ2-1, with 9 bases aligning to TRBD2. The germline V gene encodes CDR1 PRHDT and CDR2 FYEKMQ (reference sequence). CDR3 length equals 16 residues. CDR3 nucleotide sequence: TGTGCCAGCAGCTTAGGGACTAGCGGCACTTACAATGCGCAGTTCTTC. This translates into CASSLGTSGTYNAQFF.

The V gene is TRBV18, the J gene TRBJ2-7; 8 bases match TRBD2. The V and J ends lost 4 bases and 12 bases, in that order; junction bases with no gene match: 32. Germline V CDR1 and CDR2: KGHSH, LQKENI. The CDR3 covers 20 residues. CDR3 in amino acids: CASSLIGGSGLVGPTYESYF. The CDR3 DNA sequence: TGTGCCAGCTCACTCATAGGGGGGTCGGGACTAGTGGGACCTACCTACGAGTCGTACTTC. Full variable domain (remainder filled in from reference TRBV18 and TRBJ2-7): NAGVMQNPRHLVRRRGQEARLRCSPMKGHSHVYWYRQLPEEGLKFMVYLQKENIIDESGMPKERFSAEFPKEGPSILRIQQVVRGDSAAYFCASSLIGGSGLVGPTYESYFGPGTRLTVT.

The V and J genes are TRBV2 and TRBJ1-4, with 11 bases identical to TRBD1. Trimming took 4 bases from V and 8 from J; bases not matched to a gene: 3. CDR1 and CDR2 from the germline V gene are SNHLY and FYNNEI. The CDR3 is 14 amino acids. The CDR3 protein is CASSVDRGQEKLFF. CDR3 bases: TGTGCCAGCAGTGTGGACAGGGGGCAAGAAAAACTGTTTTTT.

The chain carries TRBV20-1 and TRBJ1-2; tentative D call: TRBD1 (6 bases). Germline V CDR1 and CDR2: DFQATT, SNEGSKA (reference sequence). V dropped 6 bases and J dropped 3 bases, with 14 bases sitting between them. The CDR3 is 13 amino acids. CDR3 amino acids: CSAPRDTDYGYTF. For the CDR3, the DNA is TGCAGTGCCCCACGGGACACTGACTATGGCTACACCTTC.

Notes on this clone: Without the conserved terminal phenylalanine or tryptophan, this CDR3 likely stems from a read error. The chain uses TRBV30 and TRBJ1-1; D is uncertain. Germline V lookup: CDR1 GTSNPN, CDR2 SVGIG (reference sequence). Trimming removed 5 bases from V and 3 bases from J, with 7 bases in between. This CDR3 has 11 residues. The CDR3 reads CAWHLHTEAFS. CDR3 DNA sequence: TGTGCCTGGCACCTGCACACTGAAGCTTTCTCC.

The chain joins TRBV30 to TRBJ1-1; unclear D gene. The germline V and J ends were trimmed by 1 base and 5 bases, with 11 bases remaining between them. CDR3 size: 13 residues. Germline CDR1 reads GTSNPN; CDR2 reads SVGIG (reference sequence). The CDR3 spells CAWSARRRTEAFF. The CDR3 DNA sequence: TGTGCCTGGAGTGCCAGAAGGAGGACTGAAGCTTTCTTT.

This clone has a handful of counts. The junction and the germline gene differ at one end; a read error may be behind it. V is TRBV28 and J is TRBJ1-2, with D possibly being TRBD1 (5 bases). CDR1 MDHEN and CDR2 SYDVKM come from the germline V gene. The CDR3 covers 16 residues. The CDR3 spells CASSLIQVLTSYCYTF. The CDR3 nucleotides read TGTGCCAGCAGTTTGATACAGGTTTTGACTAGCTATTGCTACACCTTC.